This T cell receptor beta chain was captured in a study of T cell responses to AZD1222 COVID-19 vaccine. Study-wide background: Samples with a second dose at about 4 or about 12 weeks were pooled together. General observations from the study: CD4 TCRs linked to vaccination spanned spike, dominating at 160-218 and 743-854. Donors skewed white British and female; clonal diversity was possibly underestimated. Nearly half of spike-specific TCRs reportedly go after variant regions that carry no mutations.

After removal of 0 bases from V and 7 bases from J, the junction contained 9 bases not matched to a gene. The CDR3 is 16 amino acids. Germline CDR1 is MGHRA and CDR2 is YSYEKL. In regard to this clone: Its antigen is currently unknown.

TCRdb's table, derived via immunoSEQ multiplex PCR, lists solely in-frame clones and lacks some. Among around 160,000 clones listed, more than 75% were seen once. J is TRBJ2-3 and V is TRBV4-1; TRBD2 aligns across 8 bases. This sample comprised peripheral blood, obtained on day 0 of AZD1222 vaccination. The origin of this receptor is an adult in good health. Here the CDR3 reads CASSQDRREVRHTQYF. The CDR3 region has the DNA TGCGCCAGCAGCCAAGATCGGCGGGAGGTCCGGCATACGCAGTATTTT.